This passage covers 26 T cell receptor beta chains from one sample sequenced in a study of T cell responses to AZD1222 COVID-19 vaccine. Profiled with immunoSEQ multiplex PCR; TCRdb holds only in-frame clones, not every one. The table records approximately 77,000 clones, 92% of them present only once. The input for sequencing was peripheral blood, taken 28 days after the second AZD1222 dose. All receptors come from an adult who received the AZD1222 COVID-19 vaccine.

This clone turned up a few times. The V gene is TRBV27, the J gene TRBJ1-1, with a tentative D call TRBD1 (6 bases). This CDR3 region has 14 residues. V was clipped by 5 bases and J by 1 base, with 11 bases between them. Germline V CDR1 and CDR2: MNHEY, SMNVEV (reference sequence). This chain's CDR3 is CASSLQGQNTEAFF. The CDR3 nucleotides read TGTGCCAGCAGTCTACAGGGACAGAACACTGAAGCTTTCTTT.

The genes are TRBV29-1 and TRBJ1-1; 9 positions match TRBD1. The CDR3 runs 13 residues. After removal of 5 bases from V and 1 base from J, the junction contained 2 bases not matched to a gene. Germline V gene lookup returns CDR1 SQVTM and CDR2 ANQGSEA. Here the CDR3 reads CSVRTGANTEAFF. In nucleotides, the CDR3 is TGCAGCGTTCGGACAGGGGCGAACACTGAAGCTTTCTTT.

V and J are TRBV10-2 and TRBJ1-1; D not resolved. Looked up from germline, CDR1 is WSHSY and CDR2 is SAAADI. Between the trimmed V and J ends, which lost 2 bases and 1 base, there was a span of 5 bases. The CDR3 is made up of 13 amino acids. Written as DNA, the CDR3 is TGCGCCAGCAGTGAGCAGAAGAACACTGAAGCTTTCTTT. It specifies CASSEQKNTEAFF.

V gene TRBV25-1 combines with J gene TRBJ1-6; 7 bases line up with TRBD1. V lost 9 bases, J lost 5 bases, and 4 bases stayed unmatched. Germline lookup yields CDR1 MGHDK and CDR2 SYGVNS. CDR3 size: 13 residues. CDR3 region: CASTGTDNSPLHF. The CDR3 region has the DNA TGTGCCAGTACCGGGACAGATAATTCACCCCTCCACTTT.

This clone was found a few times. The chain combines TRBV5-6 with TRBJ2-5, with D uncertain. Deletions cut 4 bases from V and 7 bases from J, with 8 bases between. Per the germline V gene, CDR1 is SGHDT and CDR2 is YYEEEE. There are 11 residues in the CDR3. For the CDR3, the DNA is TGTGCCAGCAGCCTGACCGGGACCCAGTACTTC. This codes for CASSLTGTQYF.

J is TRBJ1-6 and V is TRBV7-2; a possible D gene is TRBD1 (5 bases). The germline V gene encodes CDR1 SGHTA and CDR2 FQGNSA. Trimming removed 8 bases at V and 7 bases at J, with 18 bases between. The CDR3 extends over 15 amino acids. The CDR3 nucleotides read TGTGCCAGCCGCTCTCGGACGGGGGGAAATTCACCCCTCCACTTT. It encodes CASRSRTGGNSPLHF.

The chain combines TRBV6-5 with TRBJ1-2; D remains unclear. The V gene lost 7 bases and the J gene lost 6 bases, with 12 bases spanning the gap. This CDR3 contains 12 residues. CDR1 is MNHEY, CDR2 SVGAGI, per germline. CDR3: CASNLGRDGYTF. Here the CDR3 DNA reads TGTGCCAGCAACCTGGGGAGGGATGGCTACACCTTC.

V is TRBV28 and J is TRBJ1-5; no firm D call. Trimming cost V 1 base and J 5 bases, with 12 bases left between them. Germline-derived CDR1 and CDR2 are MDHEN and SYDVKM. The CDR3 is made up of 15 amino acids. CDR3 in DNA: TGTGCCAGCAGTTTATCCGAATCCGTTTATCAGCCCCAGCATTTT. This gives the protein CASSLSESVYQPQHF.

This clone was seen a single time. This chain joins TRBV19 and TRBJ1-2; TRBD1 might be the D (5 bases). Between the trimmed V and J ends, which lost 3 bases and 0 bases, there was a span of 14 bases. The CDR3 extends over 16 amino acids. CDR1 and CDR2 from the germline V gene are LNHDA and SQIVND (reference sequence). This CDR3 reads CASSIGVGASNYGYTF. The CDR3 nucleotides read TGTGCCAGTAGTATTGGGGTAGGGGCATCTAACTATGGCTACACCTTC.

This chain links TRBV5-4 with TRBJ2-7; 14 bases match TRBD2. Germline CDR1 is SGHNT and CDR2 is YYREEE (reference sequence). V gave up 4 bases and J gave up 7 bases; unmatched junction bases: 4. This CDR3 comprises 14 residues. The CDR3 coding sequence is TGTGCCAGCAGCCTGGGACTAGCGGGAGATGAGCAGTACTTC. Encoded protein: CASSLGLAGDEQYF.

V is TRBV5-6 and J is TRBJ1-5, with TRBD1 identical over 7 bases. Germline loops: CDR1 SGHDT, CDR2 YYEEEE. Unmatched junction bases numbered 13, after V lost 4 bases and J lost 9 bases. The CDR3 is 15 amino acids. The CDR3 DNA reads TGTGCCAGCAGCACAGGGGCCAGGCCGGAGTGGCCCCAGCATTTT. Translation: CASSTGARPEWPQHF.

The chain combines TRBV27 with TRBJ2-3; tentatively, D is TRBD1 (6 bases). The CDR3 spans 15 residues. V shed 3 bases and J shed 2 bases, with 12 bases lying between them. Germline assignment: CDR1 MNHEY and CDR2 SMNVEV (reference sequence). The CDR3 DNA reads as TGTGCCAGCAGTTTCAGGGGTCGCGACACAGATACGCAGTATTTT. As protein: CASSFRGRDTDTQYF.

This chain uses TRBV9 with TRBJ1-3; 10 bases line up with TRBD1. V shed 5 bases, J shed 4 bases, and the junction held 9 bases outside the gene matches. The CDR3 covers 16 residues. CDR1 is SGDLS and CDR2 is YYNGEE in the germline V gene. CDR3: CASRGTGDGSGNTIYF. DNA for the CDR3: TGTGCCAGCAGAGGGACAGGGGACGGCTCAGGAAACACCATATATTTT.

CDR3 in DNA: TGTGCCAGCAGTTTTAGCTATAGCAATCAGCCCCAGCATTTT. Translating gives CASSFSYSNQPQHF. The chain carries TRBV28 and TRBJ1-5; D not resolved. Germline V CDR1 and CDR2: MDHEN, SYDVKM. This CDR3 spans 14 amino acids. V was shortened by 3 bases and J by 0 bases, with 6 bases between the two germline ends.

The CDR3, as DNA: TGTGCCAGCATTCAGGGGTTAGCTAACTATGGCTACACCTTC. Translating gives CASIQGLANYGYTF. This rearrangement joins TRBV6-5 to TRBJ1-2; possible D gene TRBD1, 6 bases. Per germline, CDR1 MNHEY and CDR2 SVGAGI. V was pared by 7 bases and J by 0 bases, with 12 bases between. The CDR3 totals 14 residues.

This chain uses TRBV30 with TRBJ2-2; a weak D match, TRBD2 (6 bases). The V gene lost 4 bases and the J gene lost 6 bases, with 15 bases spanning the gap. Per germline, CDR1 GTSNPN and CDR2 SVGIG (reference sequence). The CDR3 is 14 amino acids. The DNA of the CDR3 is TGTGCCTGGAATCGACTAGGCGGCCCCGGGGAGCTGTTTTTT. Its protein product is CAWNRLGGPGELFF.

This chain connects TRBV7-2 to TRBJ1-5; D remains ambiguous. This CDR3 has 15 residues. The germline CDR1 and CDR2 sequences are SGHTA and FQGNSA. Trimming removed 2 bases from V and 1 base from J, with 9 bases in between. CDR3 nucleotides: TGTGCCAGCAGCTTATCAGGAGGGAGCAATCAGCCCCAGCATTTT. It specifies CASSLSGGSNQPQHF.

The chain combines TRBV30 with TRBJ1-2, with no clear D. V lost 3 bases and J 6 bases, leaving 26 bases between the germline ends. CDR3 length: 17 residues. In germline, CDR1 is GTSNPN, CDR2 SVGIG (reference sequence). The CDR3 region is CAWRIPPPTREEDGYTF. The DNA of the CDR3 is TGTGCCTGGAGGATACCCCCCCCAACAAGGGAGGAGGATGGCTACACCTTC.

As for this clone: One junction end does not reproduce the germline sequence, and a read error may be involved. The chain couples TRBV7-8 to TRBJ2-3, with 9 bases fitting TRBD2. The CDR3 is 15 amino acids. Germline V gives CDR1 SGHVS, CDR2 FQNEAQ. The CDR3: CASSLIGTSTDTQYF. In nucleotides, the CDR3 is TGTGCCAGCAGCCTAATCGGGACTAGCACCGATACGCAGTATTTT.

The V call is TRBV5-6, the J call TRBJ2-1; 9 nucleotides agree with TRBD1. The CDR3 contains 15 residues. J was trimmed by 3 bases and V by 4 bases; bases with no gene match: 5. Germline V gene lookup returns CDR1 SGHDT and CDR2 YYEEEE. The CDR3 region has the DNA TGTGCCAGCAGCGTCCGGGACAGGGACTACAATGAGCAGTTCTTC. It encodes CASSVRDRDYNEQFF.

The V and J genes are TRBV19 and TRBJ2-5; perhaps D is TRBD1 or TRBD2 (6 bases each). The CDR3 covers 16 residues. Germline V gene data show CDR1 as LNHDA and CDR2 as SQIVND (reference sequence). Trimming pared 5 bases from V and 1 base from J, leaving 17 bases between. The CDR3 loop reads CASSGGLATLQETQYF. CDR3 bases: TGTGCCAGTAGTGGGGGGCTAGCGACCCTCCAAGAGACCCAGTACTTC.

This clone has only one observation. The chain combines TRBV4-1 with TRBJ2-7; 9 bases line up with TRBD2. Germline values: CDR1 MGHRA, CDR2 YSYEKL. V dropped 3 bases and J dropped 0; count of bases not matched to a gene: 9. The CDR3 length is 17 residues. In DNA, the CDR3 is TGCGCCAGCAGCCACCCAGCATCTAGCGGGAACTCCTACGAGCAGTACTTC. This codes for CASSHPASSGNSYEQYF.

The V call is TRBV11-2, the J call TRBJ1-5, with D unresolved. Germline CDR1 is SGHAT and CDR2 is FQNNGV. The CDR3 has 14 residues. The germline V and J ends were trimmed by 1 base and 5 bases, with 9 bases remaining between them. The CDR3 sequence is CASSLGRSDQPQHF. As DNA, the CDR3 is TGTGCCAGCAGCTTAGGGCGGTCGGATCAGCCCCAGCATTTT.

This chain links TRBV10-3 with TRBJ1-1; TRBD1 agrees at 8 bases. Germline CDR1 reads ENHRY; CDR2 reads SYGVKD. The length of the CDR3 is 14 residues. Losses at the gene ends were 6 bases for V and 5 bases for J; bases not matched to a gene: 8. CDR3: CAIRAQGAETEAFF. In DNA, the CDR3 is TGTGCCATCAGGGCTCAGGGGGCAGAGACTGAAGCTTTCTTT.

The chain employs TRBV28 and TRBJ1-2; 7 bases are shared with TRBD1. Unmatched junction bases numbered 8, after V lost 5 bases and J lost 2 bases. This CDR3 comprises 15 residues. In germline, CDR1 is MDHEN, CDR2 SYDVKM. The CDR3 coding sequence is TGTGCCAGCAGTCTGTTGTCAGGGGGGAACTATGGCTACACCTTC. Translating gives CASSLLSGGNYGYTF.

The chain joins TRBV30 to TRBJ1-2; D gene unclear. Per germline, CDR1 GTSNPN and CDR2 SVGIG (reference sequence). V dropped 0 bases and J dropped 4 bases, with 12 bases sitting between them. The CDR3 extends over 14 amino acids. This CDR3 is CAWSVTRVAYGYTF. Written as DNA, the CDR3 is TGTGCCTGGAGTGTAACAAGGGTGGCCTATGGCTACACCTTC. Looking up the rest from reference TRBV30 and TRBJ1-2 gives the full variable domain: SQTIHQWPATLVQPVGSPLSLECTVEGTSNPNLYWYRQAAGRGLQLLFYSVGIGQISSEVPQNLSASRPQDRQFILSSKKLLLSDSGFYLCAWSVTRVAYGYTFGSGTRLTVV.